This T cell receptor beta chain originates from a study of response to subunit inactivated influenza vaccine. One entry per CDR3 protein, called by TCRdb with MiXCR from the RT-PCR reads. The sample lists over 650,000 distinct CDR3 sequences, less than 20% occurring once. The V gene lost 2 bases and the J gene lost 15 bases, with 18 bases spanning the gap. Germline V gene sequence: CDR1 MNHEY, CDR2 SVGEGT. CDR3 length equals 13 residues. The clonotype comes from a man between 50 and 59 years old who received an inactivated influenza vaccine. The sample was PBMCs from blood, taken 5 to 6 days after vaccination. This chain connects TRBV6-2 or TRBV6-3 to TRBJ2-3; tentative D call: TRBD2 (6 bases). Written as DNA, the CDR3 is TGTGCCAGCAGTTACACCACCGGGACTCCCTGCTATTTT. Residues: CASSYTTGTPCYF.